These 5 T cell receptor beta chains share one sample of origin, sequenced in a study of blood T cell repertoires in COVID-19. TCRdb keeps only in-frame clones here, not all; method: immunoSEQ multiplex PCR. The data hold roughly 140,000 clones, with roughly 80% observed a single time. Sequenced material: PBMCs or T cells enriched from blood (not recorded which). Source of these receptors: a middle-aged woman who had recovered from COVID-19.

This chain joins TRBV27 and TRBJ2-3; 10 positions match TRBD2. The germline V gene has CDR1 MNHEY and CDR2 SMNVEV (reference sequence). There are 15 residues in the CDR3. V was clipped by 5 bases and J by 2 bases; unmatched bases: 4. For the CDR3, the DNA is TGTGCCAGCAGTCCTAGCGGGGGCCCCACAGATACGCAGTATTTT. Protein: CASSPSGGPTDTQYF.

V is TRBV9 and J is TRBJ1-1, with D perhaps matching TRBD1 (5 bases). The germline gives CDR1 SGDLS, CDR2 YYNGEE. Trimming stripped 3 bases from V and 4 bases from J, with 16 bases between. The length of the CDR3 is 15 residues. The CDR3 DNA is TGTGCCAGCAGCGAGGATGGGGGGTTGGGCACTGAAGCTTTCTTT. It is translated as CASSEDGGLGTEAFF. The entire variable domain, with the rest obtained from reference TRBV9 and TRBJ1-1, is as follows: DSGVTQTPKHLITATGQRVTLRCSPRSGDLSVYWYQQSLDQGLQFLIQYYNGEERAKGNILERFSAQQFPDLHSELNLSSLELGDSALYFCASSEDGGLGTEAFFGQGTRLTVV.

V usage is TRBV12-3 or TRBV12-4 and J usage is TRBJ1-2; D unresolved. CDR3 length: 12 residues. V lost 2 bases and J 8 bases, leaving 9 bases between the germline ends. CDR3 protein: CASSLRGSGYTF. The CDR3 nucleotides read TGTGCCAGCAGTTTAAGAGGAAGCGGCTACACCTTC.

The table lists this clone with a few counts. The chain is built from TRBV3-1 (or the pseudogene TRBV3-2) and TRBJ1-5; D remains ambiguous. Trimming removed 1 base at V and 0 bases at J, with 10 bases between. The CDR3 extends over 16 amino acids. Germline V gene lookup returns CDR1 LGHDT and CDR2 YNNKEL (reference sequence). Here the CDR3 DNA reads TGTGCCAGCAGCCAAGTGTATGGCAGTAGCAATCAGCCCCAGCATTTT. This sequence encodes CASSQVYGSSNQPQHF.

The chain couples TRBV9 to TRBJ1-2; no clear D gene. V was shortened by 7 bases and J by 3 bases, with 16 bases between the two germline ends. Germline CDR1 is SGDLS and CDR2 is YYNGEE. CDR3 size: 14 residues. CDR3 in DNA: TGTGCCAGCGGCGAGATTTCCCCGGACTATGGCTACACCTTC. Protein sequence: CASGEISPDYGYTF. Drawing the rest from reference TRBV9 and TRBJ1-2, the complete variable domain is DSGVTQTPKHLITATGQRVTLRCSPRSGDLSVYWYQQSLDQGLQFLIQYYNGEERAKGNILERFSAQQFPDLHSELNLSSLELGDSALYFCASGEISPDYGYTFGSGTRLTVV.